These 16 T cell receptor beta chains were all obtained from the same sample, sequenced in a study of Graves' ophthalmopathy and Graves' hyperthyroidism. RNA served as the template for amplifying TCR beta CDR3 regions. HTBI-primed RT-PCR formed the first round, and a multiplex PCR formed the second. TCRdb recomputed calls from the multiplex PCR reads with MiXCR, one row per CDR3 protein. The sample includes just over 400,000 distinct CDR3 sequences, 20% to 25% of them seen just once. Sequenced: peripheral blood. Receptors were obtained from a woman aged 18-29 years with stable Graves' hyperthyroidism.

There are many counts of this clonotype. The chain uses TRBV13 and TRBJ2-6; 9 bases fit TRBD1. The trim removed 6 bases at V and 3 bases at J, leaving 6 bases unmatched. Germline CDR1 is PRHDT and CDR2 is FYEKMQ (reference sequence). The CDR3 spans 16 residues. CDR3 bases: TGTGCCAGCAGACGGACAGGGGAAGATGGGGCCAACGTCCTGACTTTC. It translates to CASRRTGEDGANVLTF.

Of note for this clonotype: The junction does not match germline at one end; this may be a read error. The chain is built from TRBV4-2 and TRBJ1-2; D possibly corresponds to TRBD1 (6 bases). The CDR3 is 16 amino acids. Germline values: CDR1 LGHNA, CDR2 YNFKEQ. CDR3 in DNA: TGTGCCAGCAGCCAGGTCCAGGCAGGGGCCATGAGGCTTGAGAACTTC. This codes for CASSQVQAGAMRLENF.

The sample holds a few counts of this clonotype. The gene calls are TRBV28 and TRBJ1-5; TRBD1 might be the D (6 bases). CDR1 and CDR2 from the germline V gene are MDHEN and SYDVKM. The CDR3 has 16 residues. The germline V and J ends were trimmed by 8 bases and 3 bases, with 20 bases remaining between them. The CDR3 spells CASAQGGWEVNQPQHF. CDR3 nucleotide sequence: TGTGCCAGCGCGCAAGGGGGATGGGAGGTCAATCAGCCCCAGCATTTT.

J is TRBJ1-1 and V is TRBV3-1; D gene uncertain. There are 13 residues in the CDR3. Per the germline V gene, CDR1 is LGHDT and CDR2 is YNNKEL (reference sequence). V lost 0 bases and J 11 bases, leaving 13 bases between the germline ends. As DNA, the CDR3 is TGTGCCAGCAGCCAAGAGGGATCCCCGGTGGCTTTCTTT. Translation gives CASSQEGSPVAFF.

This clonotype showed up many times. The genes are TRBV5-1 and TRBJ2-5, with TRBD2 identical over 11 bases. V lost 0 bases and J lost 4; bases outside the gene matches: 11. The CDR3 has 18 residues. The germline V gene encodes CDR1 SGHRS and CDR2 YFSETQ. In DNA form, the CDR3 reads TGCGCCAGCAGCTTGGAAGGAACTAGCGGGAGCGGCGGAGAGACCCAGTACTTC. It encodes CASSLEGTSGSGGETQYF.

The chain recombines TRBV20-1 with TRBJ1-2, with TRBD1 matching over 9 bases. The CDR3 contains 16 residues. Germline loops: CDR1 DFQATT, CDR2 SNEGSKA (reference sequence). With V trimmed by 6 bases and J by 4 bases, 15 bases remained unmatched. The CDR3 nucleotides read TGCAGTGCGTTTTTCCCGGGACAGGGTTTAGGCTATGGCTACACCTTC. Translation: CSAFFPGQGLGYGYTF.

In this sample, this clonotype turned up many times. The V gene is TRBV7-2, the J gene TRBJ1-2; TRBD1 agrees at 7 bases. Per germline, CDR1 SGHTA and CDR2 FQGNSA. CDR3 length: 13 amino acids. V lost 11 bases and J lost 4; bases outside the gene matches: 10. The CDR3 DNA reads as TGTGCCGGGAGGACAGGTGAAGGCTATGGCTACACCTTC. It is translated as CAGRTGEGYGYTF. Combining the CDR3 with reference TRBV7-2 and TRBJ1-2 gives the whole variable domain GAGVSQSPSNKVTEKGKDVELRCDPISGHTALYWYRQSLGQGLEFLIYFQGNSAPDKSGLPSDRFSAERTGGSVSTLTIQRTQQEDSAVYLCAGRTGEGYGYTFGSGTRLTVV.

This clonotype has only one observation. The J gene is TRBJ1-2, the V gene TRBV12-3 or TRBV12-4; 7 nucleotides align to TRBD1. This CDR3 spans 14 amino acids. Germline trimming cut 7 bases from V and 4 bases from J; bases unmatched to any gene: 9. The CDR3 here is CASIETGVGYGYTF. The DNA of the CDR3 is TGTGCCAGCATCGAAACAGGGGTTGGCTATGGCTACACCTTC.

This clonotype was observed at least ten times. This chain joins TRBV7-2 and TRBJ2-7; unclear D gene. This CDR3 has 15 amino acids. Germline CDR1 reads SGHTA; CDR2 reads FQGNSA. V gave up 0 bases and J gave up 4 bases, with 13 bases separating them. The CDR3 bases are TGTGCCAGCAGCTTAGCAAGAACCACCCAGTACGAGCAGTACTTC. Translating gives CASSLARTTQYEQYF.

This clonotype was seen more than once but under ten times. The chain has TRBV4-2 and TRBJ2-3; no definite D call. V lost 0 bases and J 6 bases, leaving 10 bases between the germline ends. Per germline, CDR1 LGHNA and CDR2 YNFKEQ. This CDR3 region has 14 residues. The DNA of the CDR3 is TGTGCCAGCAGCCAAGAGCTAGGACCGGATACGCAGTATTTT. Protein product: CASSQELGPDTQYF.

This clonotype was observed many times. The V call is TRBV6-5, the J call TRBJ1-1; D gene ambiguous. Trimming removed 2 bases from V and 4 bases from J, with 17 bases in between. The CDR3 contains 16 residues. Germline V gives CDR1 MNHEY, CDR2 SVGAGI. The CDR3 sequence: CASSYGPTSGGTEAFF. The CDR3 bases are TGTGCCAGCAGTTACGGACCAACGTCGGGAGGCACTGAAGCTTTCTTT.

This clonotype came up a few times. V gene TRBV10-3 combines with J gene TRBJ1-1; D is ambiguous. Deletions cut 1 base from V and 3 bases from J, with 6 bases between. Germline-derived CDR1 and CDR2 are ENHRY and SYGVKD. This CDR3 is 13 amino acids long. CDR3 loop: CAISELADTEAFF. CDR3 DNA sequence: TGTGCCATCAGTGAGTTGGCCGACACTGAAGCTTTCTTT.

The chain combines TRBV11-1 with TRBJ2-6, with D perhaps TRBD1 or TRBD2 (5 bases each). Germline V gene sequence: CDR1 SGHAT, CDR2 FQDESV (reference sequence). Trimming took off 5 bases at V and 0 bases at J, with 11 bases between the two ends. There are 16 residues in the CDR3. CDR3 DNA: TGTGCCAGCAGCAAGGGGCGGGTCTCTGGGGCCAACGTCCTGACTTTC. Amino acids: CASSKGRVSGANVLTF.

This clonotype has a count of ten or more. The chain recombines TRBV12-3 or TRBV12-4 with TRBJ1-1; 8 bases line up with TRBD1. With V trimmed by 5 bases and J by 11 bases, 10 bases remained unmatched. This CDR3 region has 13 residues. The CDR3, as DNA: TGTGCCAGCAGTAGGGACAGGTTGGACGGGGCTTTCTTT. Translation: CASSRDRLDGAFF.

The rearrangement links TRBV2 to TRBJ2-2; no clear D. Per the germline V gene, CDR1 is SNHLY and CDR2 is FYNNEI. Trimming removed 1 base at V and 6 bases at J, with 12 bases between. The CDR3 sequence is 15 residues long. The CDR3 sequence is CASSEGDVSPGELFF. CDR3 sequence (DNA): TGTGCCAGCAGTGAAGGCGACGTCAGTCCCGGGGAGCTGTTTTTT.

This clonotype was detected only a few times. The missing conserved phenylalanine or tryptophan at the end of this CDR3 makes a read error likely. The V gene is TRBV5-6, the J gene TRBJ1-2; no definite D call. V dropped 9 bases and J dropped 5 bases, with 14 bases sitting between them. CDR1 is SGHDT and CDR2 is YYEEEE in the germline V gene. The CDR3 is made up of 12 amino acids. The chain's CDR3 is CATGRADYGYTY. Written as DNA, the CDR3 is TGTGCCACCGGCCGGGCGGATTATGGCTACACCTAC.